This T cell receptor (beta chain) was retrieved from a study of OX40 agonist ivuxolimab in advanced cancers. For the wider study: Ivuxolimab was an agonistic, fully human IgG2 monoclonal antibody directed against OX40 (CD134), a costimulatory receptor. Peripheral TCRbeta sequencing was intended to test whether TCR sequence diversity was altered and clonal T-cell expansion was caused by ivuxolimab. Partial responses were achieved by three dose-escalation patients, of whom one had hepatocellular carcinoma and two had cutaneous melanoma. Among the roughly 52 dose-escalation patients, roughly 20 had hepatocellular carcinoma, about 15 melanoma, 9 renal cell carcinoma and 9 head and neck cancer. The paper describes the monotherapy dose-escalation part (N ≈ 52 patients) of the phase I trial of ivuxolimab. Patients were allowed to have had prior anti-PD-1, anti-PD-L1 or anti-CTLA-4 therapy, and 40% of the dose-escalation patients had been treated with checkpoint inhibitors. In the dose-escalation cohort, more than 80% of patients were male, and the mean age was around 60 years with a range of roughly 23 to 90. Intravenous ivuxolimab was administered to patients every 2 weeks at six dose levels: 0.01, 0.1, 0.3, 1.5, 3 and 10 mg/kg.

The trial excluded patients who had a history of autoimmune disease or who were on systemic immunosuppression. Peripheral blood for TCR sequencing was collected from all dose cohorts at baseline, on cycle 4 day 1, and on cycle 7 day 1. Samples were obtained from an open-label, multicenter, first-in-human phase I dose-escalation trial of ivuxolimab. Adults with locally advanced or metastatic head and neck squamous cell, hepatocellular, melanoma or renal cell carcinoma were enrolled in the trial. Before TCR sequencing, CD4+ and CD8+ T cells were separately sorted from peripheral blood. With respect to this clone: Its antigen is currently not known. Base qualities are not recorded, but no much larger clone differs from it by a single base.

To sequence the TCRbeta CDR3 region, genomic DNA was isolated from the sorted cells. The immunoSEQ Assay was used to sequence the TCRbeta CDR3 regions. TCRdb obtained this table from immuneACCESS and retained in-frame rearrangements with V and J assigned. These tables miss some clones; where compared with another copy, unresolved V genes account for less than half of the shortfall, and the remainder is unexplained. A total of around 80,000 clones appear in this sample, around 86% of them only once. In total, the top ten clones hold about 1% of the sample. Study-wide conclusions, independent of this receptor: Low levels of normalized T-cell clonal expansion were also shown by some nonresponding patients. In the 0.1-3.0 mg/kg groups, partial responders had among the lowest normalized peripheral clonal expansion, particularly in CD8+ T cells. At doses of 0.1 to 3.0 mg/kg, clonal expansion of both CD4+ and CD8+ T cells in blood was seen between baseline and week 6. Antigen specificity was not determined for the clonally expanded peripheral T cells. After ivuxolimab, CD8+ T cells had more expanded clones than CD4+ T cells on average.

The CDR3, from cysteine to phenylalanine, totals 16 residues. Kept here is only the CDR3 DNA, which spans 48 bases and is read in frame from base 1. Trimming takes 4 bases from V and 1 base from J, and the germline ends sit 16 bases apart. The germline V gene yields KGHSH for CDR1 and LQKENI for CDR2. The chain is encoded by TRBV18 joined to TRBJ1-1; TRBD1 is possibly the D segment (5 matching bases). This TCR was recovered from an adult with an advanced solid tumor such as melanoma, head and neck, liver or kidney cancer. The material was CD4+ or CD8+ T cells sorted from blood, obtained in a trial of the OX40 agonist ivuxolimab. The CDR3 is CASSLVFGGENTEAFF. At the DNA level, the sequence is TGTGCCAGCTCACTCGTGTTCGGGGGGGAGAACACTGAAGCTTTCTTT.